This T cell receptor beta chain was captured by sequencing in a study of blood T cell repertoires in COVID-19. About the research overall: Samples taken during acute and convalescent COVID-19 were collected in the United States, Italy and Spain. The cDNA or gDNA used as material had been derived from T cells, B-cell-depleted T cells, or PBMCs.

Per germline, CDR1 LNHDA and CDR2 SQIVND (reference sequence). J gave up 7 bases and V 3 bases, and 5 bases lay outside the gene matches. The CDR3 extends over 14 amino acids. Per the study methods: Reference gene primer amplification gave nucleated cell count estimates. The repertoire was sequenced with immunoSEQ multiplex PCR; TCRdb's copy has only in-frame clones and lacks some. That table supplies the V and J calls and clone size; D and trimming were determined from the DNA. Of more than 45,000 clones in the sample, 87% were seen once. The rearrangement uses TRBV19 and TRBJ2-3; TRBD2 matches 9 bases. This clonotype was obtained from a human donor with active COVID-19. The donor label of this sample is uncertain. Specimen: peripheral blood. CDR3 in amino acids: CASSMRGGLNTQYF. Here the CDR3 DNA reads TGTGCCAGTAGTATGCGGGGGGGCTTAAATACGCAGTATTTT.